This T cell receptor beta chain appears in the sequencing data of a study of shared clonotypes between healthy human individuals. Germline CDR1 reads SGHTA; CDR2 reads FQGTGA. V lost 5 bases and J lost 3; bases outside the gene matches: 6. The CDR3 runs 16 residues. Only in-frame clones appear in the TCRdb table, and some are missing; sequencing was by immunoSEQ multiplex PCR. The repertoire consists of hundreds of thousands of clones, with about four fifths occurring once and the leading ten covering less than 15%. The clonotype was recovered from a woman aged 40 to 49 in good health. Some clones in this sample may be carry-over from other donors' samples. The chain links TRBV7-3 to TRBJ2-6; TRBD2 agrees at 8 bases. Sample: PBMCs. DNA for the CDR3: TGTGCCAGCAGCGAGAGCGGGAGTGGTGGGGCCAACGTCCTGACTTTC. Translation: CASSESGSGGANVLTF. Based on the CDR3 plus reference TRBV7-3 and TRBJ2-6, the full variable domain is GAGVSQTPSNKVTEKGKYVELRCDPISGHTALYWYRQSLGQGPEFLIYFQGTGAADDSGLPNDRFFAVRPEGSVSTLKIQRTERGDSAVYLCASSESGSGGANVLTFGAGSRLTVL.